A single sample is the source of the 21 T cell receptor beta chains below, sequenced in a study of PD-1 blockade in classical Hodgkin lymphoma. This sample's time point: newly diagnosed, previously untreated cHL patient sample. Negative selection with magnets was how CD8+ T cells were isolated from the thawed PBMCs. The method was immunoSEQ multiplex PCR; TCRdb's version includes in-frame clones alone and lacks a portion of them. The repertoire holds around 23,000 clones, with more than 75% as singletons. Specimen: CD8+ T cells from blood. The receptors here all came from a human donor with classical Hodgkin lymphoma.

The genes are TRBV6-6 and TRBJ2-3; D not resolved. CDR3 length: 11 residues. The germline V and J ends were trimmed by 7 bases and 5 bases, with 7 bases remaining between them. Germline CDR1 reads MNHNY; CDR2 reads SVGAGI (reference sequence). CDR3 region: CASISGDTQYF. In nucleotides, the CDR3 is TGTGCCAGCATTAGTGGAGATACGCAGTATTTT.

The chain combines TRBV5-6 with TRBJ1-5, with D perhaps matching TRBD1 (5 bases). Germline CDR1 SGHDT, CDR2 YYEEEE. The CDR3 covers 14 residues. Trimming stripped 4 bases from V and 0 bases from J, with 8 bases between. CDR3 in amino acids: CASSRGGSNQPQHF. The CDR3 region has the DNA TGTGCCAGCAGCCGCGGGGGTAGCAATCAGCCCCAGCATTTT.

This chain joins TRBV28 and TRBJ2-3; D gene uncertain. Trimming shortened V by 4 bases and J by 2 bases, and 13 bases separated the two germline ends. This CDR3 spans 15 amino acids. CDR1 MDHEN and CDR2 SYDVKM come from the germline V gene. The CDR3 loop is CASSSGRAFTDTQYF. The CDR3, as DNA: TGTGCCAGCAGTTCAGGACGAGCCTTCACAGATACGCAGTATTTT.

This chain links TRBV4-2 with TRBJ1-2, with D perhaps matching TRBD1 (5 bases). Germline V gene data show CDR1 as LGHNA and CDR2 as YNFKEQ. There are 16 residues in the CDR3. V dropped 7 bases and J dropped 3 bases, with 21 bases sitting between them. CDR3 loop: CASNSAGGATDYGYTF. The CDR3 DNA follows: TGTGCCAGCAACTCCGCCGGAGGGGCTACGGACTATGGCTACACCTTC.

The chain links TRBV6-4 to TRBJ1-2; TRBD1 agrees at 10 bases. Germline V gene lookup returns CDR1 MRHNA and CDR2 SNTAGT. The CDR3 extends over 13 amino acids. Losses at the gene ends were 4 bases for V and 6 bases for J; bases not matched to a gene: 2. The CDR3 nucleotides read TGTGCCAGCAGTGGTGACAGGGGGCATGGCTACACCTTC. Protein product: CASSGDRGHGYTF.

The rearrangement joins TRBV6-5 to TRBJ1-1; D gene ambiguous. The V and J ends lost 1 base and 3 bases respectively, with 9 bases between them. The CDR3 has 14 amino acids. Germline CDR1 reads MNHEY; CDR2 reads SVGAGI. The CDR3 reads CASSYWGADTEAFF. Here the CDR3 DNA reads TGTGCCAGCAGTTACTGGGGTGCGGACACTGAAGCTTTCTTT.

The chain carries TRBV5-8 and TRBJ1-5; 7 bases line up with TRBD1. This CDR3 is built from 15 residues. V shed 4 bases, J shed 4 bases, and the junction held 8 bases outside the gene matches. The germline CDR1 and CDR2 sequences are SGHTS and YDEGEE. The DNA of the CDR3 is TGTGCCAGCAGCCGGGACAGCCCGGGGAATCAGCCCCAGCATTTT. Its translation: CASSRDSPGNQPQHF.

The rearrangement links TRBV19 to TRBJ2-5; 12 bases map to TRBD2. In germline, CDR1 is LNHDA, CDR2 SQIVND (reference sequence). CDR3 length: 18 residues. J was trimmed by 3 bases and V by 3 bases; bases with no gene match: 11. CDR3: CASSMATSGRCFKETQYF. CDR3 in DNA: TGTGCCAGTAGTATGGCAACTAGCGGGAGGTGTTTCAAAGAGACCCAGTACTTC.

The chain recombines TRBV27 with TRBJ2-1; perhaps D is TRBD1 or TRBD2 (5 bases each). With 4 bases removed from V and 5 bases from J, the gap between germline ends came to 12 bases. The CDR3 spans 14 residues. The germline gives CDR1 MNHEY, CDR2 SMNVEV (reference sequence). CDR3 sequence (DNA): TGTGCCAGCAGTTCCGGGACCGTAAACAATGAGCAGTTCTTC. Protein: CASSSGTVNNEQFF.

CDR3 protein: CASSLGAPGANYGYTF. DNA for the CDR3: TGTGCCAGCAGTTTGGGGGCGCCTGGGGCTAACTATGGCTACACCTTC. The chain employs TRBV28 and TRBJ1-2; weak D call: TRBD1 (6 bases). Germline-derived CDR1 and CDR2 are MDHEN and SYDVKM. The CDR3 has 16 residues. V lost 3 bases and J 0 bases, leaving 14 bases between the germline ends.

The chain employs TRBV18 and TRBJ2-5, with 7 bases that match TRBD1. Germline V gene lookup returns CDR1 KGHSH and CDR2 LQKENI. The trim removed 1 base at V and 2 bases at J, leaving 1 base unmatched. The CDR3 loop spans 14 amino acids. The CDR3 nucleotides are TGTGCCAGCTCACCACGGGACAGTCAAGAGACCCAGTACTTC. Its translation: CASSPRDSQETQYF.

The chain carries TRBV6-5 and TRBJ2-5; unclear D gene. V shed 0 bases and J shed 4 bases, with 12 bases lying between them. There are 15 residues in the CDR3. Germline V gene sequence: CDR1 MNHEY, CDR2 SVGAGI. The DNA of the CDR3 is TGTGCCAGCAGTTACTCCTCAGGAAGTTCAGAGACCCAGTACTTC. It yields the protein CASSYSSGSSETQYF.

This rearrangement joins TRBV2 to TRBJ2-7; 8 bases align to TRBD1. CDR3 length: 14 amino acids. V lost 6 bases, J lost 5 bases, and 9 bases stayed unmatched. The germline CDR1 and CDR2 sequences are SNHLY and FYNNEI. CDR3 loop: CASSDGQGWHEQYF. CDR3 in DNA: TGTGCCAGCAGCGATGGACAGGGATGGCACGAGCAGTACTTC. The variable domain in full, with the rest retrieved from reference TRBV2 and TRBJ2-7, is EPEVTQTPSHQVTQMGQEVILRCVPISNHLYFYWYRQILGQKVEFLVSFYNNEISEKSEIFDDQFSVERPDGSNFTLKIRSTKLEDSAMYFCASSDGQGWHEQYFGPGTRLTVT.

This sequence joins TRBV5-1 and TRBJ1-1, with D perhaps matching TRBD1 (6 bases). The CDR3 spans 14 residues. CDR1 SGHRS and CDR2 YFSETQ come from the germline V gene. V was clipped by 4 bases and J by 3 bases, with 13 bases between them. The CDR3 coding sequence is TGCGCCAGCAGCCTCAGGGGATTGGACACTGAAGCTTTCTTT. Amino acid sequence: CASSLRGLDTEAFF.

The chain recombines TRBV5-5 with TRBJ2-2; TRBD1 matches 9 bases. V shed 0 bases, J shed 4 bases, and the junction held 7 bases outside the gene matches. The CDR3 runs 17 residues. Germline V gene data show CDR1 as SGHKS and CDR2 as YYEKEE (reference sequence). CDR3 sequence: CASSLAGGTGSTGELFF. The CDR3 DNA reads as TGTGCCAGCAGCTTGGCCGGTGGGACAGGGAGCACCGGGGAGCTGTTTTTT.

This clone was detected only a few times. The chain uses TRBV7-8 and TRBJ2-2; 8 bases are shared with TRBD2. V trimming: 2 bases; J trimming: 7 bases; junction bases outside the gene matches: 9. The CDR3 consists of 16 residues. Germline V gene sequence: CDR1 SGHVS, CDR2 FQNEAQ. CDR3: CASSLMILLAGGELFF. As DNA, the CDR3 is TGTGCCAGCAGCTTAATGATACTCCTAGCGGGCGGGGAGCTGTTTTTT.

This clone was counted a few times. The chain links TRBV2 to TRBJ2-7, with D perhaps TRBD2 (5 bases). The V end was cut by 6 bases, the J end by 3 bases, with 6 bases between. This CDR3 has 11 amino acids. The germline V gene has CDR1 SNHLY and CDR2 FYNNEI. CDR3: CASRRGYEQYF. The CDR3 DNA reads as TGTGCCAGCAGACGGGGCTACGAGCAGTACTTC.

This chain joins TRBV4-1 and TRBJ2-1; D may match TRBD1 or TRBD2 (6 bases each). This CDR3 is built from 15 residues. Germline assignment: CDR1 MGHRA and CDR2 YSYEKL. Trimming took 1 base from V and 0 from J, leaving 7 bases between them. The CDR3 DNA is TGCGCCAGCAGCCAAGCGGGGGCCTCCTACAATGAGCAGTTCTTC. Translated: CASSQAGASYNEQFF.

The V and J genes are TRBV7-2 and TRBJ2-7; D is undetermined. Germline V gene sequence: CDR1 SGHTA, CDR2 FQGNSA. The CDR3 runs to 11 residues. The V end was cut by 2 bases, the J end by 4 bases, with 3 bases between. CDR3 region: CASSLSYEQYF. The DNA of the CDR3 is TGTGCCAGCAGCTTAAGTTACGAGCAGTACTTC.

V and J are TRBV28 and TRBJ2-7, with D unclear. Trimming took off 6 bases at V and 2 bases at J, with 14 bases between the two ends. The germline gives CDR1 MDHEN, CDR2 SYDVKM. This CDR3 region has 14 residues. The CDR3: CASSTWTRTYEQYF. The CDR3 DNA reads as TGTGCCAGCAGCACCTGGACCAGGACCTACGAGCAGTACTTC.

The rearrangement links TRBV18 to TRBJ2-3, with 7 bases that match TRBD1. This CDR3 contains 17 residues. Per germline, CDR1 KGHSH and CDR2 LQKENI. V shed 0 bases and J 2 bases; nucleotides not matched to a gene: 8. The CDR3 is CASSPPTGWPTTDTQYF. The CDR3 DNA follows: TGTGCCAGCTCACCACCGACAGGGTGGCCCACCACAGATACGCAGTATTTT.